This T cell receptor beta chain comes out of a study of cytomegalovirus exposure and HLA in healthy donors. Study-level information: Early on, a data release was issued that held 80 million or so unique TCRs from HLA-typed donors. Genotyping of roughly 400 donors showed that about 84% belonged to the Caucasian-associated ancestry cluster.

It was with 60 Vbeta and 13 Jbeta primers that the PCR ran. Clones were read by immunoSEQ multiplex PCR, and TCRdb kept only the in-frame ones, dropping some. The data show 110,000 or so clones, with around 74% seen just once and 1.3% held by the top ten. This clone was counted between two and nine times. From germline, CDR1 is MGHRA and CDR2 YSYEKL. The CDR3 has 15 amino acids. After removal of 1 base from V and 9 bases from J, the junction contained 9 bases not matched to a gene. The chain has TRBV4-1 and TRBJ2-1; 7 positions agree with TRBD2. The sample taken for sequencing was PBMCs. The receptor was isolated from a man in his forties or fifties in good health and CMV-seronegative. The CDR3 region is CASSQVHLAEGEQFF. The CDR3 bases are TGCGCCAGCAGCCAAGTCCACCTAGCGGAAGGTGAGCAGTTCTTC.